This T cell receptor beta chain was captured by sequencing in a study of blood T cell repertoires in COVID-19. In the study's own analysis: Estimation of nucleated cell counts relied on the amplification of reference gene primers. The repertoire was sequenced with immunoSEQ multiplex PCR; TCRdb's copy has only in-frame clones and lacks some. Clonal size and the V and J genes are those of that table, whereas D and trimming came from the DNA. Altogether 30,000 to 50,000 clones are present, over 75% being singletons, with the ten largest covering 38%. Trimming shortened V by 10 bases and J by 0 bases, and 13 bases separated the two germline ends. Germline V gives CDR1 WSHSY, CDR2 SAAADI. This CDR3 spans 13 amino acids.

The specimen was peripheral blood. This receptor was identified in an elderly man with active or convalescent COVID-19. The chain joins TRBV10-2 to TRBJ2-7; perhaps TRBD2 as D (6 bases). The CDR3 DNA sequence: TGCGCCACCTCTCGGGGGTTCTCCTACGAGCAGTACTTC. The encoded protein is CATSRGFSYEQYF.